Below, 22 T cell receptor beta chains from the same sample are listed, as sequenced in a study of early T cells in non-severe SARS-CoV-2 infection. From the 5' RACE reads, TCRdb called clonotypes with MiXCR, one entry per CDR3 protein. The sample holds about 99,000 distinct CDR3 sequences, roughly 15% seen once. What was sequenced was whole blood. The receptors shown here come from an adult who was a healthcare worker with PCR-confirmed SARS-CoV-2 infection or an uninfected control (not recorded which).

This clonotype was observed a few times. The V gene is TRBV10-3, the J gene TRBJ2-7; 7 bases map to TRBD1. CDR3 length: 11 amino acids. V lost 10 bases to trimming and J lost 3 bases; unmatched junction nucleotides: 3. Per the germline V gene, CDR1 is ENHRY and CDR2 is SYGVKD. This chain's CDR3 is CATRDSYEQYF. The DNA of the CDR3 is TGTGCCACCCGGGACAGCTACGAGCAGTACTTC.

The table lists this clonotype with many counts. The V and J genes are TRBV12-3 or TRBV12-4 and TRBJ2-7, with TRBD2 identical over 7 bases. The CDR3 sequence is 15 residues long. J lost 1 base, V lost 5 bases, and 8 bases had no gene match. The CDR3 reads CASSPLGGTSYEQYF. For the CDR3, the DNA is TGTGCCAGCAGTCCCCTGGGGGGGACGTCCTACGAGCAGTACTTC.

The rearrangement uses TRBV6-5 and TRBJ2-3; 14 positions match TRBD2. The trim removed 8 bases at V and 1 base at J, leaving 11 bases unmatched. CDR1 is MNHEY, CDR2 SVGAGI, per germline. This CDR3 comprises 18 residues. In DNA, the CDR3 is TGTGCCAGCCGACCCACCGGGACTAGCGGGAGTGGCACAGATACGCAGTATTTT. Its protein is CASRPTGTSGSGTDTQYF.

The gene calls are TRBV12-3 or TRBV12-4 and TRBJ2-5; TRBD2 might be the D (5 bases). V was shortened by 6 bases and J by 4 bases, with 12 bases between the two germline ends. The CDR3 is made up of 13 amino acids. CDR3 loop: CASREDGSETQYF. The CDR3, as DNA: TGTGCCAGCAGGGAGGACGGGTCAGAGACCCAGTACTTC.

This clonotype was detected only a few times. V and J are TRBV28 and TRBJ1-1; a possible D gene is TRBD1 (6 bases). The V end lost 3 bases, the J end lost 0 bases, and 17 bases lay between the germline ends. The CDR3 sequence is 17 residues long. Germline V gene data show CDR1 as MDHEN and CDR2 as SYDVKM. This CDR3 reads CASSFGGLNGLNTEAFF. The CDR3 DNA reads TGTGCCAGCAGTTTTGGGGGCCTAAACGGTCTGAACACTGAAGCTTTCTTT.

This clonotype was counted a few times. V is TRBV4-3 and J is TRBJ2-7; 7 nucleotides line up with TRBD2. Trimming cost V 4 bases and J 6 bases; bases outside gene matches: 6. CDR3 size: 13 residues. The V gene's germline CDR1 is LGHNA and CDR2 YSLEER. CDR3 nucleotides: TGCGCCAGCAGCCCGCCACGGGAGGTCGAGCAGTACTTC. Translated: CASSPPREVEQYF.

The rearrangement uses TRBV3-2 and TRBJ1-4; the D call of TRBD1 is as the table states it, not checked on the DNA. TRBV3-2 is flagged as a pseudogene. This CDR3 has 16 residues. CDR3 in amino acids: CASSQVRQGVNEKLFF. The CDR3 DNA reads TGTGCCAGCAGCCAAGTTCGACAGGGAGTAAATGAAAAACTGTTTTTT.

This chain links TRBV7-8 with TRBJ2-7; D unresolved. Germline V CDR1 and CDR2: SGHVS, FQNEAQ. CDR3 length: 13 residues. V shed 4 bases and J shed 3 bases, with 10 bases lying between them. The CDR3 bases are TGTGCCAGCAGCTCATATCAGTACTACGAGCAGTACTTC. This gives the protein CASSSYQYYEQYF.

In its sample, this clonotype was seen many times. This chain links TRBV6-5 with TRBJ2-1; a weak D match, TRBD1 (5 bases). This CDR3 has 15 residues. In germline, CDR1 is MNHEY, CDR2 SVGAGI. V lost 0 bases and J 6 bases, leaving 12 bases between the germline ends. CDR3 nucleotide sequence: TGTGCCAGCAGTTACTCGTTAGGGGATGTCAATGAGCAGTTCTTC. Its protein product is CASSYSLGDVNEQFF.

CDR3 loop: CSVDALQETQYF. In DNA form, the CDR3 reads TGCAGCGTTGACGCCCTACAAGAGACCCAGTACTTC. The rearrangement uses TRBV29-1 and TRBJ2-5; the D is unclear. V was shortened by 3 bases and J by 2 bases, with 7 bases between the two germline ends. CDR3 length: 12 residues. Germline assignment: CDR1 SQVTM and CDR2 ANQGSEA.

This clonotype came up many times. The chain is built from TRBV24-1 and TRBJ2-5, with D uncertain. This CDR3 is built from 13 residues. The germline V gene has CDR1 KGHDR and CDR2 SFDVKD. Trimming stripped 10 bases from V and 0 bases from J, with 11 bases between. The CDR3 here is CATQATNQETQYF. The CDR3 DNA reads TGTGCCACTCAGGCGACCAACCAAGAGACCCAGTACTTC.

This clonotype was seen a handful of times. This rearrangement joins TRBV5-1 to TRBJ2-1; D unresolved. The V end was cut by 0 bases, the J end by 7 bases, with 8 bases between. The CDR3 is 13 amino acids. From germline, CDR1 is SGHRS and CDR2 YFSETQ. CDR3 nucleotide sequence: TGCGCCAGCAGCTTGGGTCCGGTGAATGAGCAGTTCTTC. This gives the protein CASSLGPVNEQFF.

This clonotype turned up a few times. This chain links TRBV6-6 with TRBJ2-7; no clear D gene. The V end lost 4 bases, the J end lost 4 bases, and 17 bases lay between the germline ends. The germline V gene encodes CDR1 MNHNY and CDR2 SVGAGI (reference sequence). This CDR3 has 15 residues. The CDR3 reads CASSSPASPWYEQYF. DNA of the CDR3: TGTGCCAGCAGTTCCCCGGCCTCCCCCTGGTACGAGCAGTACTTC.

Ten or more counts support this clonotype. The V call is TRBV14, the J call TRBJ2-1; weak D call: TRBD2 (5 bases). Germline lookup yields CDR1 SGHDN and CDR2 FVKESK. V was pared by 4 bases and J by 9 bases, with 22 bases between. The CDR3 runs to 16 residues. CDR3 sequence: CASSPPAGPKRSEQFF. DNA of the CDR3: TGTGCCAGCAGCCCACCCGCGGGCCCAAAACGCAGTGAGCAGTTCTTC.

This clonotype came up a few times. The V gene is TRBV20-1, the J gene TRBJ2-5; TRBD1 is a possible D gene (6 bases). Germline V gene lookup returns CDR1 DFQATT and CDR2 SNEGSKA (reference sequence). Trimming pared 5 bases from V and 4 bases from J, leaving 17 bases between. The CDR3 has 14 amino acids. CDR3 region: CSAPTGYPPETQYF. For the CDR3, the DNA is TGCAGTGCTCCTACAGGGTACCCCCCAGAGACCCAGTACTTC.

This clonotype was seen only a few times. The chain has TRBV7-2 and TRBJ2-3; 7 bases align to TRBD1. V was clipped by 7 bases and J by 2 bases; unmatched bases: 9. CDR1 SGHTA and CDR2 FQGNSA come from the germline V gene. CDR3 length equals 15 residues. The CDR3 DNA reads as TGTGCCAGCACAATTAACAGGGGAACCACAGATACGCAGTATTTT. This encodes CASTINRGTTDTQYF.

The chain employs TRBV12-3 or TRBV12-4 and TRBJ1-5, with TRBD1 identical over 9 bases. Trimming at V came to 6 bases and at J to 5 bases, leaving 11 bases not matched to a gene. The CDR3 consists of 16 residues. CDR3 nucleotide sequence: TGTGCCAGCAGCCCACCCACACAGGGGGCTGATCAGCCCCAGCATTTT. Amino acid sequence: CASSPPTQGADQPQHF.

This clonotype has just a few counts. The V gene is TRBV7-2, the J gene TRBJ1-1; D gene unclear. The V gene lost 1 base and the J gene lost 11 bases, with 11 bases spanning the gap. Per the germline V gene, CDR1 is SGHTA and CDR2 is FQGNSA. The CDR3 spans 12 residues. CDR3 loop: CASSLDTSDAFF. CDR3 DNA sequence: TGTGCCAGCAGCTTAGATACCTCGGATGCTTTCTTT.

The table lists this clonotype with a few counts. The J gene is TRBJ1-4, the V gene TRBV19; TRBD1 is a possible D gene (5 bases). CDR1 is LNHDA and CDR2 is SQIVND in the germline V gene (reference sequence). V was cut by 2 bases and J by 8 bases, with 12 bases left in between. This CDR3 contains 14 residues. The CDR3 sequence: CASSITWGSEKLFF. The CDR3 coding sequence is TGTGCCAGTAGTATAACGTGGGGGTCCGAAAAACTGTTTTTT.

This clonotype occurred a few times. The chain recombines TRBV7-9 with TRBJ2-3; D is unresolved. The CDR3 contains 13 residues. Germline CDR1 reads SEHNR; CDR2 reads FQNEAQ (reference sequence). Trimming shortened V by 5 bases and J by 2 bases, and 8 bases separated the two germline ends. CDR3 DNA sequence: TGTGCCAGCAGCGAGAGTTACACAGATACGCAGTATTTT. Residues: CASSESYTDTQYF.

This chain links TRBV14 with TRBJ2-7, with 9 bases identical to TRBD2. Germline V gene lookup returns CDR1 SGHDN and CDR2 FVKESK. The CDR3 extends over 23 amino acids. With V trimmed by 4 bases and J by 2 bases, 30 bases remained unmatched. The CDR3 loop is CASSRRVSGVASGTNMRTYEQYF. CDR3 DNA sequence: TGTGCCAGCAGCCGGCGGGTGTCAGGGGTGGCTAGCGGGACTAACATGCGAACCTACGAGCAGTACTTC.

V and J are TRBV20-1 and TRBJ1-1; 8 bases are shared with TRBD1. The CDR3 covers 14 residues. The germline V gene has CDR1 DFQATT and CDR2 SNEGSKA (reference sequence). Trimming at V came to 3 bases and at J to 0 bases, leaving 3 bases not matched to a gene. The CDR3 is CSARWTGMNTEAFF. The CDR3 bases are TGCAGTGCTAGGTGGACAGGGATGAACACTGAAGCTTTCTTT.